These T cell receptor beta chains were read from a single sample in a study of neoadjuvant nivolumab and ipilimumab in lung cancer. Repertoires were generated with immunoSEQ multiplex PCR, while TCRdb's copy carries only in-frame clones and drops some. The table has over 45,000 clones, around nine tenths seen once. Sequenced material: blood, taken before neoadjuvant nivolumab, alone or with ipilimumab. These receptors were collected from an adult with non-small cell lung cancer. Some clones in this sample may be carry-over from other donors' samples. Each CDR3 is given with its conserved first and last residue. Each record gives: V gene, J gene, clone size, D gene, CDR3 DNA, CDR3 protein. A D gene is named only where the DNA matches it firmly. Clone sizes are given selectively: once, few, many, or a class where the clone is expanded.

>TRBV11-2|TRBJ2-7|NA|TRBD2
TGTGCCAGCAGCGACCGACTAGCGGGAGTTGGCGAGCAGTACTTC
CASSDRLAGVGEQYF
>TRBV5-6|TRBJ2-3|NA|NA
TGTGCCAGCAGCTTGGTGGGCGCAGATACGCAGTATTTT
CASSLVGADTQYF
>TRBV11-2|TRBJ2-4|NA|TRBD1
TGTGCCAGCAGCGGACCTGGACAGGGCAACATTCAGTACTTC
CASSGPGQGNIQYF
>TRBV5-4|TRBJ2-4|NA|TRBD2
TGTGCCAGCAGCAACCCAGGGACTAGCGGTCTAGCCAAAAACATTCAGTACTTC
CASSNPGTSGLAKNIQYF
>TRBV2|TRBJ2-5|NA|TRBD1
TGTGCCAGCAGTGGGACAGGGTGGGCGAAGACCCAGTACTTC
CASSGTGWAKTQYF
>TRBV5-1|TRBJ2-7|NA|NA
TGCGCCAGCAGCTTACAGGGTGGGGAGTTCGAGCAGTACTTC
CASSLQGGEFEQYF
>TRBV5-6|TRBJ1-5|NA|NA
TGTGCCAGCAGCTTGCAGGGGTCTCAGCCCCAGCATTTT
CASSLQGSQPQHF
>TRBV15|TRBJ1-2|NA|NA
TGTGCCACCAGAGTACAGGTTAACTATGGCTACACCTTC
CATRVQVNYGYTF
>TRBV7-2|TRBJ2-5|NA|NA
TGTGCCAGCAGCGCCCAGGAGACCCAGTACTTC
CASSAQETQYF
>TRBV5-1|TRBJ2-1|NA|TRBD2
TGCGCCAGCAGCCTGACTAGCGGGAGACAGAATGAGCAGTTCTTC
CASSLTSGRQNEQFF
>TRBV5-4|TRBJ2-1|once|NA
TGTGCCAGCAGCTACGAGAGATCCAGTAAAGGTGAGCAGTTCTTC
CASSYERSSKGEQFF
>TRBV6-5|TRBJ2-4|NA|NA
TGTGCCAGCAGTCCAGGGGATCCCAAAAACATTCAGTACTTC
CASSPGDPKNIQYF
>TRBV5-6|TRBJ1-1|NA|NA
TGTGCCAGCAGCTTGGACTTTGGTGAAGCTTTCTTT
CASSLDFGEAFF
>TRBV7-7|TRBJ1-4|NA|TRBD1
TGTGCTAGCAGCGTAAGCCTATCGGCAGGGGGGATTGAAAAACTGTTTTTT
CASSVSLSAGGIEKLFF
>TRBV7-9|TRBJ2-3|NA|TRBD1
TGTGCCAGCAGCTACCGACAGGGGGGAGGCACAGATACGCAGTATTTT
CASSYRQGGGTDTQYF
>TRBV5-1|TRBJ2-1|NA|TRBD2
TGCGCCAGCAGACCCATAGCGGGAGCCTACAATGAGCAGTTCTTC
CASRPIAGAYNEQFF
>TRBV10-2|TRBJ2-7|NA|NA
TGCGCCAGCAGTGAGTGGGCAGGCGCTTCCTACGAGCAGTACTTC
CASSEWAGASYEQYF
>TRBV7-9|TRBJ1-5|NA|NA
TGTGCCAGCAGCTTAGTAGGAACGAACCAGCCCCAGCATTTT
CASSLVGTNQPQHF
>TRBV5-1|TRBJ2-5|NA|TRBD1
TGCGCCAGCAGCTTGGCCGGGGGACAGGTGGGAGAGACCCAGTACTTC
CASSLAGGQVGETQYF
>TRBV27|TRBJ2-1|NA|NA
TGTGCCAGCAGTTTTATCGGCGGGGAGGTAGGGGAGCAGTTCTTC
CASSFIGGEVGEQFF
>TRBV5-1|TRBJ2-7|NA|NA
TGCGCCAGCAGCTTCGACTACGAGCAGTACTTC
CASSFDYEQYF
>TRBV11-2|TRBJ2-2|NA|TRBD2
TGTGCCAGCAGCATCCGACTAGCGGGAGTGGCCGGGGAGCTGTTTTTT
CASSIRLAGVAGELFF
>TRBV4-1|TRBJ1-5|NA|NA
TGCGCCAGCAGCCAAGTCTTGGCAGGGAAGAATCAGCCCCAGCATTTT
CASSQVLAGKNQPQHF
>TRBV5-5|TRBJ2-3|once|NA
TGTGCCAGCAGCCCCGGACGGAAAGGGACGACAGATACGCAGTATTTT
CASSPGRKGTTDTQYF
>TRBV19|TRBJ2-5|NA|TRBD1
TGTGCCAGTAGTATAGTCAGGGGGCCGCAAGAGACCCAGTACTTC
CASSIVRGPQETQYF
>TRBV5-4|TRBJ2-7|NA|TRBD2
TGTGCCAGCAGGCACCCGGGGGGGGCCTACGAGCAGTACTTC
CASRHPGGAYEQYF
>TRBV7-2|TRBJ2-3|once|NA
TGTGCCAGCAGTGGGCCGTTCGGACATACGCAGTATTTT
CASSGPFGHTQYF
>TRBV7-7|TRBJ2-7|NA|NA
TGTGCTAGCAGCTTAAATCTGAACAGCTACGAGCAGTACTTC
CASSLNLNSYEQYF
>TRBV7-3|TRBJ2-3|NA|NA
TGTGCCAGCAGCATAGCGTTCGCAGATACGCAGTATTTT
CASSIAFADTQYF
>TRBV29-1|TRBJ2-7|NA|TRBD1
TGCAGCGTTGAGGGCGGGACAGGCGTTGACGAGCAGTACTTC
CSVEGGTGVDEQYF
>TRBV30|TRBJ1-5|few|NA
TGTGCCTGGAGTTCCTTGGCTAGGAATCAGCCCCAGCATTTT
CAWSSLARNQPQHF
>TRBV14|TRBJ2-1|few|NA
TGTGCCAGCAGCCGTAGCGGACCCAATGAGCAGTTCTTC
CASSRSGPNEQFF
>TRBV27|TRBJ1-5|NA|NA
TGTGCCAGCAGCCAACAGGGCCAGCCCCAGCATTTT
CASSQQGQPQHF
>TRBV5-6|TRBJ2-1|NA|NA
TGTGCCAGCAGCCGGATCCGGGAGCAGTTCTTC
CASSRIREQFF
>TRBV7-3|TRBJ2-3|NA|TRBD2
TGTGCCAGCAGCATCCAGACTAGCGGGAGCACAGATACGCAGTATTTT
CASSIQTSGSTDTQYF
>TRBV7-3|TRBJ2-1|NA|NA
TGTGCCAGCAGCCTCGCCGGCGGGGCTGGGGATGAGCAGTTCTTC
CASSLAGGAGDEQFF
>TRBV7-2|TRBJ2-7|NA|NA
TGTGCCAGCAGCCCAAGACGGATCTACGAGCAGTACTTC
CASSPRRIYEQYF
>TRBV5-1|TRBJ2-5|few|NA
TGCGCCAGCAGCTTGCTCGGGGCAGCCCGTAGGGAGACCCAGTACTTC
CASSLLGAARRETQYF
>TRBV20-1|TRBJ1-2|NA|NA
TGCAGTGCCAGAAGTAACTATGGCTACACCTTC
CSARSNYGYTF
>TRBV6-6|TRBJ2-7|NA|NA
TGTGCCAGCGTCGGCACCTACGAGCAGTACTTC
CASVGTYEQYF
>TRBV10-1|TRBJ2-3|NA|NA
TGCGCCAGCACTACAGATACGCAGTATTTT
CASTTDTQYF
>TRBV30|TRBJ2-7|NA|NA
TGTGCCTGGGGTAGAGTGCCGGGGCAGTACTTC
CAWGRVPGQYF
>TRBV14|TRBJ2-3|NA|NA
TGTGCCAGCAGCCGCGGGACAGCCCGCGATACGCAGTATTTT
CASSRGTARDTQYF
>TRBV18|TRBJ2-6|NA|TRBD1
TGTGCCAGCTCACCGGGACAGAGCTCTGGGGCCAACGTCCTGACTTTC
CASSPGQSSGANVLTF
>TRBV5-1|TRBJ2-1|NA|TRBD2
TGCGCCAGCAGTCTAGGGACTAGCGCGGATGAGCAGTTCTTC
CASSLGTSADEQFF
>TRBV2|TRBJ2-1|NA|TRBD2
TGTGCCAGCAAGGAACTAGCGGGAGGGCCGGATGAGCAGTTCTTC
CASKELAGGPDEQFF
>TRBV13|TRBJ2-5|NA|NA
TGTGCCAGCAGCTTGGGGACACTGCAAGAGACCCAGTACTTC
CASSLGTLQETQYF
>TRBV30|TRBJ1-5|NA|NA
TGTGCCTGGAGTCGCCAGGGTGCGGCCCAGCATTTT
CAWSRQGAAQHF
>TRBV9|TRBJ1-1|NA|TRBD1
TGTGCCAGCAGCGTCACCGGGACAGGGCAGTTTGACACTGAAGCTTTCTTT
CASSVTGTGQFDTEAFF
>TRBV5-5|TRBJ2-5|NA|NA
TGTGCCAGCAGCTTTGAGGGGGAGACCCAGTACTTC
CASSFEGETQYF
>TRBV30|TRBJ2-7|NA|TRBD1
TGTGCCTGGAGTCGCCAGGACAGGGGCCCGGACGAGCAGTACTTC
CAWSRQDRGPDEQYF
>TRBV5-1|TRBJ2-2|NA|TRBD1
TGCGCCAGCAGCATGACCGGGACAGCGAACACCGGGGAGCTGTTTTTT
CASSMTGTANTGELFF
>TRBV6-1|TRBJ1-1|NA|NA
TGTGCCAGCTCTGGCTTGACAGGGAACACTGAAGCTTTCTTT
CASSGLTGNTEAFF